Shown below are 21 T cell receptor beta chains from a single sample sequenced in a study of T cell repertoires in cytomegalovirus infection. In TCRdb, the reads were re-called with MiXCR into one record per CDR3 protein. The data contain 600,000 to 800,000 distinct CDR3 sequences, roughly 26% of them seen just once; the ten biggest clones take up roughly 8%. The material sequenced was CD8+ T cells from PBMCs. Receptor source: a human donor in good health (CMV status not recorded). Some clones in this sample may be carry-over from other donors' samples.

Turning to this clonotype: Given a much more abundant clone one base away, this may be a read error. The chain joins TRBV7-2 to TRBJ1-1; D perhaps matches TRBD1 (6 bases). The germline V and J ends were trimmed by 5 bases and 4 bases, with 14 bases remaining between them. CDR1 is SGHTA, CDR2 FQGNSA, per germline. The CDR3 loop spans 14 amino acids. As DNA, the CDR3 is TGTGCCAGCAGCCCCTTTCGACAGGCCACTGAAGCTTTCTTT. Its translation: CASSPFRQATEAFF. The full variable domain, its missing parts supplied by reference TRBV7-2 and TRBJ1-1, is GAGVSQSPSNKVTEKGKDVELRCDPISGHTALYWYRQSLGQGLEFLIYFQGNSAPDKSGLPSDRFSAERTGGSVSTLTIQRTQQEDSAVYLCASSPFRQATEAFFGQGTRLTVV.

The chain has TRBV29-1 and TRBJ2-1; the match to TRBD2 covers 8 bases. The CDR3 length is 16 residues. With V trimmed by 3 bases and J by 4 bases, 11 bases remained unmatched. The germline V gene has CDR1 SQVTM and CDR2 ANQGSEA. The CDR3 coding sequence is TGCAGCGTTGATGGACTAGCACGGGAGGGTTACAATGAGCAGTTCTTC. Translation: CSVDGLAREGYNEQFF.

This clonotype was recorded at least ten times. This rearrangement joins TRBV7-6 to TRBJ1-1, with D possibly matching TRBD1 (5 bases). Per germline, CDR1 SGHVS and CDR2 FNYEAQ. The V end was cut by 6 bases, the J end by 1 base, with 21 bases between. The CDR3 runs to 17 residues. The CDR3 region has the DNA TGTGCCAGCAGTCCCGCCGGGGGTTCGTTCACGAACACTGAAGCTTTCTTT. Translation gives CASSPAGGSFTNTEAFF. Filled out from reference TRBV7-6 and TRBJ1-1, the complete variable domain reads GAGVSQSPRYKVTKRGQDVALRCDPISGHVSLYWYRQALGQGPEFLTYFNYEAQQDKSGLPNDRFSAERPEGSISTLTIQRTEQRDSAMYRCASSPAGGSFTNTEAFFGQGTRLTVV.

This chain joins TRBV7-2 and TRBJ1-1; TRBD1 might be the D (6 bases). Trimming shortened V by 3 bases and J by 3 bases, and 17 bases separated the two germline ends. Germline CDR1 and CDR2: SGHTA and FQGNSA. CDR3 length: 16 residues. CDR3 in amino acids: CASSFVGRGPHTEAFF. CDR3 nucleotides: TGTGCCAGCAGCTTCGTTGGCAGGGGTCCCCACACTGAAGCTTTCTTT.

The V and J genes are TRBV20-1 and TRBJ2-1; D is possibly TRBD2 (6 bases). The CDR3 contains 15 residues. CDR1 is DFQATT and CDR2 is SNEGSKA in the germline V gene (reference sequence). V lost 2 bases to trimming and J lost 3 bases, with 14 bases between them. Here the CDR3 DNA reads TGCAGTGCTAGACATCGGGGGAATAACTACAATGAGCAGTTCTTC. Its protein product is CSARHRGNNYNEQFF.

A few counts support this clonotype. The genes are TRBV7-6 and TRBJ2-1; D unresolved. V lost 1 base and J 5 bases, leaving 15 bases between the germline ends. CDR1 is SGHVS and CDR2 is FNYEAQ in the germline V gene. The CDR3 loop spans 16 amino acids. The CDR3 bases are TGTGCCAGCAGCTTAGTTCGCGACCTCCGGAACAATGAGCAGTTCTTC. Amino acid sequence: CASSLVRDLRNNEQFF. The variable domain in full, with the rest retrieved from reference TRBV7-6 and TRBJ2-1, is GAGVSQSPRYKVTKRGQDVALRCDPISGHVSLYWYRQALGQGPEFLTYFNYEAQQDKSGLPNDRFSAERPEGSISTLTIQRTEQRDSAMYRCASSLVRDLRNNEQFFGPGTRLTVL.

This clonotype has a handful of counts. The genes are TRBV6-2 or TRBV6-3 and TRBJ2-2; unclear D gene. The CDR3 is 15 amino acids. The V end lost 5 bases, the J end lost 0 bases, and 10 bases lay between the germline ends. Germline-derived CDR1 and CDR2 are MNHEY and SVGEGT. CDR3 sequence: CASSSRIANTGELFF. The CDR3 DNA reads as TGTGCCAGCAGTAGTAGGATTGCGAACACCGGGGAGCTGTTTTTT.

On this clonotype itself: A clone one base away is much larger, so this may be a read error. This sequence joins TRBV6-2 or TRBV6-3 and TRBJ2-4, with a weak D call TRBD2 (6 bases). CDR1 and CDR2 from the germline V gene are MNHEY and SVGEGT. The CDR3 spans 15 residues. The V gene lost 2 bases and the J gene lost 8 bases, with 16 bases spanning the gap. In nucleotides, the CDR3 is TGTGCCAGCAGTTACGAGCAAACTTTAGCGGACATTCAGTACTTC. This codes for CASSYEQTLADIQYF.

This clonotype was picked up one time. The CDR3 protein is CASSPPGEMVTEAFF. The CDR3 region has the DNA TGTGCCAGCTCACCACCAGGAGAGATGGTAACTGAAGCTTTCTTT. The chain combines TRBV18 with TRBJ1-1; D gene ambiguous. CDR3 length: 15 residues. V lost 0 bases, J lost 5 bases, and 13 bases lay in between. The germline V gene encodes CDR1 KGHSH and CDR2 LQKENI.

This clonotype occurred a few times. The chain recombines TRBV19 with TRBJ1-1, with D perhaps matching TRBD1 (5 bases). CDR1 is LNHDA, CDR2 SQIVND, per germline (reference sequence). Trimming shortened V by 5 bases and J by 0 bases, and 13 bases separated the two germline ends. This CDR3 has 15 residues. The CDR3 loop is CASSLTGLMNTEAFF. Here the CDR3 DNA reads TGTGCCAGTAGTTTAACAGGACTCATGAACACTGAAGCTTTCTTT.

The chain has TRBV20-1 and TRBJ2-3; weak D call: TRBD2 (6 bases). Trimming left V 6 bases short and J 0 bases short, with 16 bases between. CDR3 length: 15 residues. Germline loops: CDR1 DFQATT, CDR2 SNEGSKA (reference sequence). CDR3 residues: CSAVPPGVSTDTQYF. The CDR3 DNA is TGCAGTGCCGTCCCCCCGGGGGTGAGCACAGATACGCAGTATTTT.

This clonotype was recorded once. One junction end does not reproduce the germline sequence, and a read error may be involved. This chain links TRBV6-2 or TRBV6-3 with TRBJ2-5; 7 bases align to TRBD2. CDR3 size: 19 residues. Germline V CDR1 and CDR2: MNHEY, SVGEGT. The CDR3 protein is CASRYSPGTTHTGKETQYF. CDR3 DNA: TGTGCCAGCAGGTACTCTCCCGGGACTACCCATACGGGGAAGGAGACCCAGTACTTC.

This clonotype was observed at least ten times. The rearrangement links TRBV7-3 to TRBJ1-1; perhaps TRBD1 as D (6 bases). The CDR3 covers 16 residues. Germline CDR1 is SGHTA and CDR2 is FQGTGA. Between the trimmed V and J ends, which lost 5 bases and 4 bases, there was a span of 20 bases. CDR3 sequence: CASSDSQGLRVTEAFF. CDR3 nucleotide sequence: TGTGCCAGCAGCGATTCGCAGGGGCTGAGGGTCACTGAAGCTTTCTTT.

This clonotype has ten or more counts. The J gene is TRBJ2-3, the V gene TRBV11-3, with a weak D call TRBD1 (5 bases). The ends were cut back, 5 bases at V and 9 bases at J, with 12 bases in the middle. Per germline, CDR1 SGHNT and CDR2 YENEEA. The CDR3 is made up of 12 amino acids. CDR3: CASSPPRGTQYF. In DNA form, the CDR3 reads TGTGCCAGCAGCCCCCCTAGGGGAACGCAGTATTTT.

The sample holds one count of this clonotype. V usage is TRBV28 and J usage is TRBJ1-2; D is ambiguous. Germline CDR1 is MDHEN and CDR2 is SYDVKM. V was cut by 8 bases and J by 7 bases, with 17 bases left in between. This CDR3 comprises 13 residues. CDR3 region: CASAPPPAGGYTF. DNA of the CDR3: TGTGCCAGCGCCCCCCCCCCGGCGGGTGGCTACACCTTC.

In this sample, this clonotype turned up a few times. This chain uses TRBV6-5 with TRBJ2-7; 9 nucleotides agree with TRBD1. The J segment lost 5 bases and the V segment lost 5 bases, leaving 7 bases of the junction unmatched. The V gene's germline CDR1 is MNHEY and CDR2 SVGAGI. CDR3 length: 14 amino acids. The CDR3 sequence: CASSPWTGEDEQYF. CDR3 in DNA: TGTGCCAGCAGTCCTTGGACAGGGGAGGACGAGCAGTACTTC.

V and J are TRBV7-9 and TRBJ1-1; D remains ambiguous. V was cut by 10 bases and J by 3 bases, with 12 bases left in between. The CDR3 runs 12 residues. Germline lookup yields CDR1 SEHNR and CDR2 FQNEAQ (reference sequence). In DNA, the CDR3 is TGTGCCACCCTGAGGGTGGACACTGAAGCTTTCTTT. As protein: CATLRVDTEAFF.

The chain carries TRBV7-9 and TRBJ2-1; 13 bases match TRBD2. V lost 4 bases to trimming and J lost 3 bases; unmatched junction nucleotides: 6. Germline-derived CDR1 and CDR2 are SEHNR and FQNEAQ (reference sequence). CDR3 length: 17 residues. Here the CDR3 reads CASSSATSGGYYNEQFF. CDR3 sequence (DNA): TGTGCCAGCAGCTCCGCGACTAGCGGGGGGTACTACAATGAGCAGTTCTTC.

Worth noting for this clonotype: A read error is possible here, since a much larger clone lies one base away. This likely comes from a read error, as the CDR3 has no conserved phenylalanine or tryptophan at its end. The DNA is omitted, as the CDR3 cannot be located on it reliably, and the CDR3 follows TCRdb's listing. This sequence joins TRBV7-2 and TRBJ2-1; the table calls TRBD1, which could not be checked here. Looked up from germline, CDR1 is SGHTA and CDR2 is FQGNSA. Ends included, the CDR3 has 12 residues. The CDR3 spells CASSPGLPRRFL.

The chain carries TRBV25-1 and TRBJ1-2; 9 bases fit TRBD1. This CDR3 is built from 15 residues. The germline V gene encodes CDR1 MGHDK and CDR2 SYGVNS. V was clipped by 7 bases and J by 0 bases; unmatched bases: 6. The CDR3 DNA sequence: TGTGCCAGCACCGGGACAGGGATTGCTAACTATGGCTACACCTTC. This sequence encodes CASTGTGIANYGYTF.

The V call is TRBV7-2, the J call TRBJ2-7; possible D gene TRBD1, 5 bases. There are 14 residues in the CDR3. The germline V gene encodes CDR1 SGHTA and CDR2 FQGNSA. V was pared by 0 bases and J by 2 bases, with 8 bases between. The CDR3 loop is CASSLARETYEQYF. The CDR3 DNA sequence: TGTGCCAGCAGCTTAGCCAGGGAAACCTACGAGCAGTACTTC. Full variable domain (outside the CDR3, taken from reference TRBV7-2 and TRBJ2-7): GAGVSQSPSNKVTEKGKDVELRCDPISGHTALYWYRQSLGQGLEFLIYFQGNSAPDKSGLPSDRFSAERTGGSVSTLTIQRTQQEDSAVYLCASSLARETYEQYFGPGTRLTVT.